The source of this TCR beta chain is a study of CD8+ T cells in alopecia areata. Whole-study findings and limits: Scalp and blood retained many expanded lesional clones during tofacitinib. Clonality was higher in lesional than normal scalp, especially in alopecia totalis/universalis.

V lost 4 bases to trimming and J lost 2 bases, with 10 bases between them. This CDR3 region has 13 residues. Per germline, CDR1 SGHRS and CDR2 YFSETQ. As regards this clone: What it binds is not known.

Specified treatment: oral pan-JAK inhibitor, 5-10 mg twice daily. Once RNA had been extracted, it was reverse transcribed into cDNA to act as the sequencing template. Profiled with immunoSEQ multiplex PCR; TCRdb holds only in-frame clones, not every one. This sample has fewer than 100,000 clones, with around three quarters found just once. This chain joins TRBV5-1 and TRBJ2-7; D assignment may be TRBD1 or TRBD2 (6 bases each). The clonotype originates from a human donor with alopecia areata. The sample consisted of CD8+ T cells sorted from blood, taken at approximately week 42, from a patient treated with tofacitinib. The CDR3 DNA reads TGCGCCAGCAGCCACGGGGGCCCCTACGAGCAGTACTTC. It yields the protein CASSHGGPYEQYF.